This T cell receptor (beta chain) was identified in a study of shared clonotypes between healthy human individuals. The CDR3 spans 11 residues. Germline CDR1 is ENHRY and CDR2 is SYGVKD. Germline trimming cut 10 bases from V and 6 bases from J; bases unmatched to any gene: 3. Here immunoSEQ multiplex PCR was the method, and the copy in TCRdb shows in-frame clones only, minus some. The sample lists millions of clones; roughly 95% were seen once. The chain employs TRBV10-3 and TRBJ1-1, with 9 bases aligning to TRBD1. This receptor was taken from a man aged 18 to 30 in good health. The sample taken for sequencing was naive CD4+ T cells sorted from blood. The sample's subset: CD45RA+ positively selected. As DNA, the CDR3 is TGTGCCACGGGACAGGGCTCTGAAGCTTTCTTT. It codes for CATGQGSEAFF.